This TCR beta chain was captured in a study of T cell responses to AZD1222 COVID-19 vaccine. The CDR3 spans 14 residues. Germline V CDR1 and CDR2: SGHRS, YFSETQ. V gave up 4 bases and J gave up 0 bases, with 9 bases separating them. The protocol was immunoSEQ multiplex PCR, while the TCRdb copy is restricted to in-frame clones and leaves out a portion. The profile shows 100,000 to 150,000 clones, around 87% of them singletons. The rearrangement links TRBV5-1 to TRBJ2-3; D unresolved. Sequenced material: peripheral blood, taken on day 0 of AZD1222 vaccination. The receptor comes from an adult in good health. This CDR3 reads CASSLSSSTDTQYF. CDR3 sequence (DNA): TGCGCCAGCAGCCTGTCGTCTAGCACAGATACGCAGTATTTT.